This T cell receptor beta chain was captured in a study of T cell responses to AZD1222 COVID-19 vaccine. Whole-study context: Second doses at about 4 or about 12 weeks were pooled.

Produced via immunoSEQ multiplex PCR; TCRdb's table is partial and in-frame only. The table includes 100,000 or so clones, approximately 93% detected once. Germline V gene lookup returns CDR1 MNHEY and CDR2 SVGEGT. The CDR3 is 14 amino acids. Trimming cost V 2 bases and J 2 bases, with 9 bases left between them. This receptor was identified in an adult in good health. The material sequenced was peripheral blood, taken on day 0 of AZD1222 vaccination. The V gene is TRBV6-2 or TRBV6-3, the J gene TRBJ1-2, with D unresolved. CDR3 DNA: TGTGCCAGCAGTTACGATGGGTTCAACTATGGCTACACCTTC. This codes for CASSYDGFNYGYTF.